This record concerns one T cell receptor beta chain sequence. Its antigen is currently unknown. This entry is derived from a study of cytomegalovirus exposure and HLA in healthy donors. Study results and limitations: Most TCR sequences proved rare, with some public TCRs found in many donors.

The PCR had 60 Vbeta and 13 Jbeta primers. Clones were read by immunoSEQ multiplex PCR, and TCRdb kept only the in-frame ones, dropping some. The sample has approximately 170,000 clones; about 85% are singletons. CDR1 and CDR2 (germline): MNHEY, SMNVEV (reference sequence). This CDR3 spans 16 amino acids. Trimming at V came to 1 base and at J to 7 bases, leaving 7 bases not matched to a gene. The chain joins TRBV27 to TRBJ2-1, with 10 nucleotides matching TRBD1. The sequence was obtained from a man in his fifties in good health and CMV-seropositive. Sequencing was done on a sample of PBMCs. In nucleotides, the CDR3 is TGTGCCAGCAGTTTATTTGGGACAGGGGTGGAAAATGAGCAGTTCTTC. It codes for CASSLFGTGVENEQFF.